These 25 T cell receptor beta chains were sequenced from one sample in a study of cytomegalovirus exposure and HLA in healthy donors. The PCR ran on 60 Vbeta and 13 Jbeta primers. Sequenced by immunoSEQ multiplex PCR; TCRdb stores in-frame clones only, minus some. The sample consists of some 70,000 clones, under 80% of them appearing once. The sequenced sample consisted of PBMCs. Receptor source: a male donor in good health and CMV-seropositive.

The chain links TRBV30 to TRBJ2-1; weak D call: TRBD1 (5 bases). Germline CDR1 and CDR2: GTSNPN and SVGIG (reference sequence). CDR3 size: 13 residues. V was cut by 3 bases and J by 5 bases, with 11 bases left in between. The CDR3 DNA reads TGTGCCTGGAGCGCGGACACAAACAATGAGCAGTTCTTC. Its protein product is CAWSADTNNEQFF. The variable domain in full, with the rest retrieved from reference TRBV30 and TRBJ2-1, is SQTIHQWPATLVQPVGSPLSLECTVEGTSNPNLYWYRQAAGRGLQLLFYSVGIGQISSEVPQNLSASRPQDRQFILSSKKLLLSDSGFYLCAWSADTNNEQFFGPGTRLTVL.

This sequence joins TRBV5-1 and TRBJ2-7; 9 nucleotides match TRBD1. V dropped 4 bases and J dropped 5; count of bases not matched to a gene: 10. The CDR3 spans 15 residues. CDR1 SGHRS and CDR2 YFSETQ come from the germline V gene. The CDR3 here is CASSLGGDRAHEQYF. The CDR3 region has the DNA TGCGCCAGCAGCCTGGGGGGGGACAGGGCCCACGAGCAGTACTTC.

The sample holds one count of this clone. This sequence joins TRBV5-4 and TRBJ2-7; weak D call: TRBD1 (5 bases). V gave up 0 bases and J gave up 4 bases, with 14 bases separating them. Germline CDR1 SGHNT, CDR2 YYREEE (reference sequence). The CDR3 length is 15 residues. CDR3 in amino acids: CASSLGQGRGYEQYF. CDR3 DNA: TGTGCCAGCAGCTTGGGGCAGGGAAGAGGTTACGAGCAGTACTTC.

This chain's CDR3 is CASRRRQGNQPQHF. The DNA for the CDR3 is TGTGCCAGCCGCCGGCGTCAGGGGAATCAGCCCCAGCATTTT. The chain has TRBV6-5 and TRBJ1-5, with a tentative D call TRBD1 (6 bases). The V end lost 8 bases, the J end lost 4 bases, and 15 bases lay between the germline ends. The CDR3 has 14 amino acids. Germline lookup yields CDR1 MNHEY and CDR2 SVGAGI.

This clone was counted a few times. The chain uses TRBV10-1 and TRBJ2-7; tentative D call: TRBD2 (6 bases). Looked up from germline, CDR1 is WNHNN and CDR2 is SYGVQD (reference sequence). There are 13 residues in the CDR3. V gave up 4 bases and J gave up 6 bases, with 13 bases separating them. The DNA for the CDR3 is TGCGCCAGCAGTGCCCCGGGAGTGGGCGAGCAGTACTTC. This gives the protein CASSAPGVGEQYF.

The rearrangement uses TRBV5-4 and TRBJ2-3, with TRBD2 matching over 13 bases. In germline, CDR1 is SGHNT, CDR2 YYREEE (reference sequence). The CDR3 extends over 16 amino acids. After removal of 9 bases from V and 2 bases from J, the junction contained 9 bases not matched to a gene. CDR3 sequence (DNA): TGTGCCACCATTCCGGGACTAGCGGGATACACAGATACGCAGTATTTT. Translating gives CATIPGLAGYTDTQYF.

The chain joins TRBV5-4 to TRBJ2-7; TRBD2 matches at 12 bases. Germline trimming cut 5 bases from V and 1 base from J; bases unmatched to any gene: 7. CDR1 is SGHNT and CDR2 is YYREEE in the germline V gene (reference sequence). This CDR3 spans 16 amino acids. Written as DNA, the CDR3 is TGTGCCAGCAGTACTCAGACTAGCGGGAGTTCCTACGAGCAGTACTTC. Translated, it gives CASSTQTSGSSYEQYF.

The CDR3 coding sequence is TGTGCCAGCAGCCCCAGTATCTACGAGCAGTACTTC. Translated, it gives CASSPSIYEQYF. The chain couples TRBV7-9 to TRBJ2-7; D unresolved. V lost 5 bases and J 3 bases, leaving 8 bases between the germline ends. CDR1 and CDR2 from the germline V gene are SEHNR and FQNEAQ (reference sequence). The CDR3 length is 12 residues.

This clone was seen more than once but under ten times. The rearrangement joins TRBV7-2 to TRBJ1-2; 8 nucleotides line up with TRBD1. Germline assignment: CDR1 SGHTA and CDR2 FQGNSA. V lost 5 bases to trimming and J lost 7 bases; unmatched junction nucleotides: 15. This CDR3 region has 16 residues. The CDR3, as DNA: TGTGCCAGCAGCGTCGGCTCAACATACAGGGGGGCTGGCTACACCTTC. Amino acid sequence: CASSVGSTYRGAGYTF.

This rearrangement joins TRBV15 to TRBJ2-4, with D unresolved. Trimming cost V 0 bases and J 0 bases, with 3 bases left between them. The CDR3 is made up of 14 amino acids. Germline V gene data show CDR1 as LNHNV and CDR2 as YYDKDF (reference sequence). DNA of the CDR3: TGTGCCACCAGCAGAGATCTAGCCAAAAACATTCAGTACTTC. Its translation: CATSRDLAKNIQYF.

The V gene is TRBV6-5, the J gene TRBJ1-5; D is unclear. Germline V lookup: CDR1 MNHEY, CDR2 SVGAGI. Trimming took 3 bases from V and 4 from J, leaving 7 bases between them. The CDR3 has 13 residues. This CDR3 is CASSYFINQPQHF. The DNA of the CDR3 is TGTGCCAGCAGTTATTTCATTAATCAGCCCCAGCATTTT.

This clone was recorded only once. V and J are TRBV11-2 and TRBJ2-7; possible D gene TRBD1, 5 bases. This CDR3 spans 13 amino acids. Germline V gives CDR1 SGHAT, CDR2 FQNNGV. The V and J ends lost 5 bases and 2 bases respectively, with 10 bases between them. CDR3 sequence reads: CASSVQVPYEQYF. CDR3 DNA sequence: TGTGCCAGCAGCGTACAGGTTCCCTACGAGCAGTACTTC. The whole variable domain, filled in from reference TRBV11-2 and TRBJ2-7, reads EAGVAQSPRYKIIEKRQSVAFWCNPISGHATLYWYQQILGQGPKLLIQFQNNGVVDDSQLPKDRFSAERLKGVDSTLKIQPAKLEDSAVYLCASSVQVPYEQYFGPGTRLTVT.

The chain employs TRBV7-2 and TRBJ2-2; D perhaps matches TRBD2 (6 bases). The germline V and J ends were trimmed by 7 bases and 3 bases, with 15 bases remaining between them. The CDR3 covers 15 residues. CDR1 and CDR2 (germline): SGHTA, FQGNSA. CDR3 bases: TGTGCCAGCATCTTGGGGACTCGATACACCGGGGAGCTGTTTTTT. It specifies CASILGTRYTGELFF. The full variable domain, its missing parts supplied by reference TRBV7-2 and TRBJ2-2, is GAGVSQSPSNKVTEKGKDVELRCDPISGHTALYWYRQSLGQGLEFLIYFQGNSAPDKSGLPSDRFSAERTGGSVSTLTIQRTQQEDSAVYLCASILGTRYTGELFFGEGSRLTVL.

The CDR3 bases are TGTGCCAGCAGCGACCTCTGGACAACTAACTATGGCTACACCTTC. It encodes CASSDLWTTNYGYTF. The chain couples TRBV6-1 to TRBJ1-2, with a weak D call TRBD1 (5 bases). The V end was cut by 6 bases, the J end by 0 bases, with 14 bases between. This CDR3 has 15 amino acids. Germline V gene sequence: CDR1 MNHNS, CDR2 SASEGT.

The sample holds a few counts of this clone. The rearrangement uses TRBV14 and TRBJ1-1; 10 positions agree with TRBD1. The CDR3 contains 18 residues. The V and J ends lost 6 bases and 0 bases, in that order; junction bases with no gene match: 13. Germline V gene sequence: CDR1 SGHDN, CDR2 FVKESK. DNA for the CDR3: TGTGCCAGCAGACAATTTGGACAGGGGGAGACCATGAACACTGAAGCTTTCTTT. Translation: CASRQFGQGETMNTEAFF.

The chain couples TRBV2 to TRBJ2-5; 8 positions match TRBD2. Looked up from germline, CDR1 is SNHLY and CDR2 is FYNNEI. The length of the CDR3 is 14 residues. With 7 bases clipped from V and 4 bases from J, the junction kept 8 bases outside the gene matches. CDR3 DNA sequence: TGTGCCAGCACCGCGGGGGGAGGGGGAGAGACCCAGTACTTC. It codes for CASTAGGGGETQYF.

This clone came up a few times. This chain links TRBV5-1 with TRBJ2-1, with a weak D call TRBD2 (5 bases). Germline CDR1 is SGHRS and CDR2 is YFSETQ. CDR3 length equals 15 residues. With 4 bases removed from V and 7 bases from J, the gap between germline ends came to 18 bases. The CDR3 is CASSLGLPSGNEQFF. CDR3 bases: TGCGCCAGCAGCCTCGGCCTCCCTTCGGGGAATGAGCAGTTCTTC.

This clone has a handful of counts. The rearrangement links TRBV19 to TRBJ1-6, with a weak D call TRBD1 (5 bases). The germline V gene encodes CDR1 LNHDA and CDR2 SQIVND (reference sequence). V was shortened by 3 bases and J by 7 bases, with 13 bases between the two germline ends. The CDR3 loop spans 15 amino acids. The CDR3 loop is CASSIRGLGNSPLHF. CDR3 bases: TGTGCCAGTAGTATTAGGGGTCTGGGAAATTCACCCCTCCACTTT.

The J gene is TRBJ1-5, the V gene TRBV2; D unclear. The germline V gene has CDR1 SNHLY and CDR2 FYNNEI. V lost 6 bases to trimming and J lost 6 bases, with 6 bases between them. The CDR3 extends over 11 amino acids. CDR3 amino acids: CASRGGQPQHF. As DNA, the CDR3 is TGTGCCAGCAGGGGAGGTCAGCCCCAGCATTTT.

This chain uses TRBV27 with TRBJ2-2, with 7 bases aligning to TRBD2. Trimming cost V 3 bases and J 7 bases; bases outside gene matches: 8. The germline CDR1 and CDR2 sequences are MNHEY and SMNVEV (reference sequence). The CDR3 length is 15 residues. The CDR3 bases are TGTGCCAGCAGTTTGCTACTAGCGCCCAACGGGGAGCTGTTTTTT. Residues: CASSLLLAPNGELFF.

This chain joins TRBV5-1 and TRBJ2-7; D is ambiguous. From germline, CDR1 is SGHRS and CDR2 YFSETQ. Trimming pared 0 bases from V and 4 bases from J, leaving 20 bases between. The CDR3 runs to 17 residues. CDR3 in DNA: TGCGCCAGCAGCTTGGGAGTAATGTCGACATCGTCTTACGAGCAGTACTTC. Protein product: CASSLGVMSTSSYEQYF.

The chain joins TRBV18 to TRBJ1-5, with D uncertain. The V gene's germline CDR1 is KGHSH and CDR2 LQKENI. The length of the CDR3 is 15 residues. Trimming removed 2 bases at V and 1 base at J, with 9 bases between. CDR3 protein: CASSPSRGSNQPQHF. The CDR3 nucleotides are TGTGCCAGCTCACCAAGTCGGGGAAGCAATCAGCCCCAGCATTTT.

The V gene is TRBV19, the J gene TRBJ1-1; unclear D gene. The CDR3 has 14 amino acids. CDR1 and CDR2 from the germline V gene are LNHDA and SQIVND (reference sequence). Trimming removed 1 base from V and 3 bases from J, with 9 bases in between. The chain's CDR3 is CASSIARGDTEAFF. CDR3 DNA sequence: TGTGCCAGTAGTATAGCACGGGGAGACACTGAAGCTTTCTTT.

V and J are TRBV5-1 and TRBJ2-7, with 14 positions matching TRBD2. CDR1 SGHRS and CDR2 YFSETQ come from the germline V gene. The CDR3 loop spans 17 amino acids. V dropped 3 bases and J dropped 6; count of bases not matched to a gene: 11. DNA of the CDR3: TGCGCCAGCAGCTCCGGGACTAGCGGGAGCATGGTATCCGAGCAGTACTTC. This gives the protein CASSSGTSGSMVSEQYF.

The rearrangement links TRBV30 to TRBJ2-4; D is perhaps TRBD1 (5 bases). The CDR3 totals 15 residues. Germline CDR1 GTSNPN, CDR2 SVGIG (reference sequence). The ends were cut back, 2 bases at V and 1 base at J, with 12 bases in the middle. The CDR3 coding sequence is TGTGCCTGGAGTACGGACAATACGGCCAAAAACATTCAGTACTTC. Translated, it gives CAWSTDNTAKNIQYF.